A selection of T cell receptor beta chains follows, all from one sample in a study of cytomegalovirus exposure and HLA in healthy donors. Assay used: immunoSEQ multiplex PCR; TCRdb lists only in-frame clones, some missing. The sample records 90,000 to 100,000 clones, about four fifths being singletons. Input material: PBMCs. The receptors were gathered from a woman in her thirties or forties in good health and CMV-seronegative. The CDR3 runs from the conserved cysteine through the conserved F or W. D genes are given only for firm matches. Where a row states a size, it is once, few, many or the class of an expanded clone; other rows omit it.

CDR3nt: TGTGCCACCAGCAGAGTAAACTCTGGGGCCAACGTCCTGACTTTC; CDR3aa: CATSRVNSGANVLTF; abundance: NA; j_gene: TRBJ2-6; v_gene: TRBV15; d_gene: NA
CDR3nt: TGCAGCGGTCAATCTAAACGCAGGGGACGACCAGAAGAGACCCAGTACTTC; CDR3aa: CSGQSKRRGRPEETQYF; abundance: NA; j_gene: TRBJ2-5; v_gene: TRBV29-1; d_gene: NA
CDR3nt: TGTGCCGCCAGGGCCTCCACCGGGGAGCTGTTTTTT; CDR3aa: CAARASTGELFF; abundance: NA; j_gene: TRBJ2-2; v_gene: TRBV2; d_gene: NA
CDR3nt: TGTGCCAGCAGCTTAGTCGACGGGATGAACACTGAAGCTTTCTTT; CDR3aa: CASSLVDGMNTEAFF; abundance: few; j_gene: TRBJ1-1; v_gene: TRBV7-8; d_gene: NA
CDR3nt: TGTGCTAGTGGTTCGCCGACAGGGGAGGTCTACAATGAGCAGTTCTTC; CDR3aa: CASGSPTGEVYNEQFF; abundance: NA; j_gene: TRBJ2-1; v_gene: TRBV12-5; d_gene: TRBD1
CDR3nt: TGTGCCAGCAAGGCGGCTTACGAGCAGTACTTC; CDR3aa: CASKAAYEQYF; abundance: once; j_gene: TRBJ2-7; v_gene: TRBV6-5; d_gene: NA
CDR3nt: TGTGCCAGCAGCTCGGGACAGTTTAATCAGCCCCAGCATTTT; CDR3aa: CASSSGQFNQPQHF; abundance: NA; j_gene: TRBJ1-5; v_gene: TRBV7-9; d_gene: TRBD1
CDR3nt: TGCAGCGTTGAATCGGGTTGGTTCAACGAGCAGTACTTC; CDR3aa: CSVESGWFNEQYF; abundance: once; j_gene: TRBJ2-7; v_gene: TRBV29-1; d_gene: NA
CDR3nt: TGTGCCAGCAGCGAATGGACAGGGGGCAACACCGGGGAGCTGTTTTTT; CDR3aa: CASSEWTGGNTGELFF; abundance: NA; j_gene: TRBJ2-2; v_gene: TRBV27; d_gene: TRBD1
CDR3nt: TGTGCCAGCAGCTTGGATTCGACGGGAGAAGAGACCCAGTACTTC; CDR3aa: CASSLDSTGEETQYF; abundance: NA; j_gene: TRBJ2-5; v_gene: TRBV5-4; d_gene: NA
CDR3nt: TGTGCCAGCAGTACTGACAGGGGGGGGACAAGAAGGGAGACCCAGTACTTC; CDR3aa: CASSTDRGGTRRETQYF; abundance: NA; j_gene: TRBJ2-5; v_gene: TRBV28; d_gene: TRBD1
CDR3nt: TGTGCCACCCATCGTCCGGGAGCAAATGAGCAGTTCTTC; CDR3aa: CATHRPGANEQFF; abundance: NA; j_gene: TRBJ2-1; v_gene: TRBV7-2; d_gene: NA
CDR3nt: TGTGCCAGCAGTTCCCCCGCTGCGCCAGATACGCAGTATTTT; CDR3aa: CASSSPAAPDTQYF; abundance: few; j_gene: TRBJ2-3; v_gene: TRBV6-5; d_gene: NA
CDR3nt: TGTGCCAGCAGCCCTGGAGGTTCAACTAATGAAAAACTGTTTTTT; CDR3aa: CASSPGGSTNEKLFF; abundance: NA; j_gene: TRBJ1-4; v_gene: TRBV7-6; d_gene: NA
CDR3nt: TGTGCCAGCAGCTTGACAGAGGGGAGGTATGGCTACACCTTC; CDR3aa: CASSLTEGRYGYTF; abundance: NA; j_gene: TRBJ1-2; v_gene: TRBV5-4; d_gene: NA
CDR3nt: TGTGCCAGCAGGACTAACGGTTGGGCAGGGGGCACTGAAGCTTTCTTT; CDR3aa: CASRTNGWAGGTEAFF; abundance: NA; j_gene: TRBJ1-1; v_gene: TRBV7-2; d_gene: TRBD1
CDR3nt: TGTGCCAGCAGGTCAGGGGGCGCCGGTGCTTTCTTT; CDR3aa: CASRSGGAGAFF; abundance: NA; j_gene: TRBJ1-1; v_gene: TRBV28; d_gene: TRBD1
CDR3nt: TGTGCCAGCAGCTCGGGAAATCAGCCCCAGCATTTT; CDR3aa: CASSSGNQPQHF; abundance: NA; j_gene: TRBJ1-5; v_gene: TRBV7-9; d_gene: NA
CDR3nt: TGTGCCAGCAGCCCGGGGACTTTCGGGTCTGGAAACACCATATATTTT; CDR3aa: CASSPGTFGSGNTIYF; abundance: NA; j_gene: TRBJ1-3; v_gene: TRBV5-6; d_gene: NA
CDR3nt: TGTGCCAGCAGCTTAGATCCAGGGTACTATGGCTACACCTTC; CDR3aa: CASSLDPGYYGYTF; abundance: NA; j_gene: TRBJ1-2; v_gene: TRBV7-2; d_gene: NA
CDR3nt: TGTGCCAGCAGGGACACCCCGAGAGGCACCGGGGAGCTGTTTTTT; CDR3aa: CASRDTPRGTGELFF; abundance: NA; j_gene: TRBJ2-2; v_gene: TRBV6-6; d_gene: NA
CDR3nt: TGCGCCAGCAGCCCGACAGTTCTGAACACTGAAGCTTTCTTT; CDR3aa: CASSPTVLNTEAFF; abundance: few; j_gene: TRBJ1-1; v_gene: TRBV5-1; d_gene: NA